The rows below give T cell receptor beta chains drawn from one sample of a study of blood T cell repertoires in COVID-19. Profiled with immunoSEQ multiplex PCR; TCRdb holds only in-frame clones, not every one. The profile covers a few hundred thousand clones, with 70% to 90% appearing a single time and under 8% taken by the ten largest. Sequenced: PBMCs or T cells enriched from blood (not recorded which). The source is a woman in her forties or fifties who had been exposed to COVID-19. CDR3s include the opening cysteine and the closing phenylalanine or tryptophan. D genes are given only for firm matches. A clone size is listed for some rows: how often the clone was seen (once, few, many), or a class if it is expanded.

clone_size: NA
v_call: TRBV7-8
d_call: NA
cdr3_length: 12
j_call: TRBJ2-1
cdr3_aa: CASSLLYNEQFF
cdr3_nt: TGTGCCAGCAGCCTCCTCTACAATGAGCAGTTCTTC

clone_size: NA
v_call: TRBV6-5
d_call: NA
cdr3_length: 14
j_call: TRBJ1-2
cdr3_aa: CATPDGGAIYGYTF
cdr3_nt: TGTGCCACCCCAGACGGAGGGGCCATCTATGGCTACACCTTC

clone_size: NA
v_call: TRBV10-3
d_call: NA
cdr3_length: 15
j_call: TRBJ2-3
cdr3_aa: CAITMTGTSTDTQYF
cdr3_nt: TGTGCCATCACGATGACAGGGACTAGCACAGATACGCAGTATTTT

clone_size: NA
v_call: TRBV5-4
d_call: TRBD1
cdr3_length: 16
j_call: TRBJ2-3
cdr3_aa: CASSPGQAKNTDTQYF
cdr3_nt: TGTGCCAGCAGCCCGGGACAGGCGAAAAACACAGATACGCAGTATTTT

clone_size: few
v_call: TRBV25-1
d_call: NA
cdr3_length: 12
j_call: TRBJ1-1
cdr3_aa: CASINKNTEAFF
cdr3_nt: TGTGCCAGCATAAATAAAAACACTGAAGCTTTCTTT

clone_size: NA
v_call: TRBV19
d_call: TRBD1
cdr3_length: 15
j_call: TRBJ1-6
cdr3_aa: CASRQTGGANSPLHF
cdr3_nt: TGTGCCAGTAGGCAGACAGGGGGCGCGAATTCACCCCTCCACTTT

clone_size: NA
v_call: TRBV5-4
d_call: TRBD1
cdr3_length: 15
j_call: TRBJ2-5
cdr3_aa: CASSTDRGLWETQYF
cdr3_nt: TGTGCCAGCAGCACTGACAGGGGGCTCTGGGAGACCCAGTACTTC

clone_size: NA
v_call: TRBV11-2
d_call: NA
cdr3_length: 13
j_call: TRBJ1-4
cdr3_aa: CASSLVLNEKLFF
cdr3_nt: TGTGCCAGCAGCTTAGTTCTAAATGAAAAACTGTTTTTT

clone_size: NA
v_call: TRBV5-1
d_call: TRBD1
cdr3_length: 14
j_call: TRBJ1-1
cdr3_aa: CASSGGTANTEAFF
cdr3_nt: TGCGCCAGCAGCGGGGGGACAGCCAACACTGAAGCTTTCTTT

clone_size: NA
v_call: TRBV2
d_call: NA
cdr3_length: 16
j_call: TRBJ1-3
cdr3_aa: CASSETRTVSGNTIYF
cdr3_nt: TGTGCCAGCAGTGAAACCCGGACAGTCTCTGGAAACACCATATATTTT

clone_size: NA
v_call: TRBV5-1
d_call: NA
cdr3_length: 14
j_call: TRBJ1-1
cdr3_aa: CASSLRGSSTEAFF
cdr3_nt: TGCGCCAGCAGCTTGAGGGGTTCGAGTACTGAAGCTTTCTTT

clone_size: few
v_call: TRBV18
d_call: NA
cdr3_length: 14
j_call: TRBJ2-3
cdr3_aa: CASSPGGSTDTQYF
cdr3_nt: TGTGCCAGCTCACCGGGGGGTAGCACAGATACGCAGTATTTT

clone_size: NA
v_call: TRBV6-5
d_call: NA
cdr3_length: 13
j_call: TRBJ1-2
cdr3_aa: CASTKIRLNGYTF
cdr3_nt: TGTGCCAGCACTAAAATTCGACTGAACGGCTACACCTTC

clone_size: NA
v_call: TRBV27
d_call: NA
cdr3_length: 17
j_call: TRBJ1-6
cdr3_aa: CASSIIMSSSYNSPLHF
cdr3_nt: TGTGCCAGCAGTATAATCATGAGTAGCTCCTATAATTCACCCCTCCACTTT

clone_size: NA
v_call: TRBV5-1
d_call: TRBD1
cdr3_length: 14
j_call: TRBJ2-3
cdr3_aa: CASGRTGGTDTQYF
cdr3_nt: TGCGCCAGCGGGAGGACAGGGGGCACAGATACGCAGTATTTT

clone_size: NA
v_call: TRBV7-8
d_call: TRBD1
cdr3_length: 17
j_call: TRBJ1-2
cdr3_aa: CASRRGTGIRVLYGYTF
cdr3_nt: TGTGCCAGCAGACGAGGGACAGGGATCAGGGTACTCTATGGCTACACCTTC

clone_size: NA
v_call: TRBV5-1
d_call: NA
cdr3_length: 16
j_call: TRBJ2-1
cdr3_aa: CASSRTVLLLNNEQFF
cdr3_nt: TGCGCCAGCAGCCGGACTGTACTTCTATTAAACAATGAGCAGTTCTTC

clone_size: few
v_call: TRBV10-1
d_call: NA
cdr3_length: 15
j_call: TRBJ2-1
cdr3_aa: CASSPRGGGLNEQFF
cdr3_nt: TGCGCCAGCAGTCCCCGTGGGGGGGGCCTCAATGAGCAGTTCTTC

clone_size: NA
v_call: TRBV6-5
d_call: TRBD1
cdr3_length: 15
j_call: TRBJ1-2
cdr3_aa: CASSYGTGASVGYTF
cdr3_nt: TGTGCCAGCAGTTACGGGACAGGGGCTTCTGTGGGCTACACCTTC

clone_size: NA
v_call: TRBV7-9
d_call: TRBD1
cdr3_length: 13
j_call: TRBJ2-7
cdr3_aa: CASRPGQGYEQYF
cdr3_nt: TGTGCCAGCAGACCGGGACAGGGCTACGAGCAGTACTTC

clone_size: NA
v_call: TRBV7-2
d_call: NA
cdr3_length: 15
j_call: TRBJ1-1
cdr3_aa: CASGNRGLFNTEAFF
cdr3_nt: TGTGCCAGCGGGAATAGGGGCCTCTTTAACACTGAAGCTTTCTTT

clone_size: NA
v_call: TRBV19
d_call: NA
cdr3_length: 14
j_call: TRBJ1-5
cdr3_aa: CASSPPSYSQPQHF
cdr3_nt: TGTGCCAGTAGTCCCCCCTCGTATAGTCAGCCCCAGCATTTT

clone_size: NA
v_call: TRBV18
d_call: NA
cdr3_length: 16
j_call: TRBJ2-5
cdr3_aa: CASSPLHTGRQETQYF
cdr3_nt: TGTGCCAGCTCACCTCTGCATACCGGGAGACAAGAGACCCAGTACTTC

clone_size: NA
v_call: TRBV7-9
d_call: NA
cdr3_length: 14
j_call: TRBJ1-1
cdr3_aa: CASSSRVGDTEAFF
cdr3_nt: TGTGCCAGCAGCTCACGGGTAGGGGACACTGAAGCTTTCTTT

clone_size: once
v_call: TRBV6-1
d_call: NA
cdr3_length: 13
j_call: TRBJ1-1
cdr3_aa: CASSEQGGLGTFF
cdr3_nt: TGTGCCAGCAGTGAACAGGGCGGTCTAGGGACTTTCTTT

clone_size: NA
v_call: TRBV6-5
d_call: NA
cdr3_length: 13
j_call: TRBJ1-3
cdr3_aa: CASSYGIRDTIYF
cdr3_nt: TGTGCCAGCAGTTACGGGATCAGGGACACCATATATTTT

clone_size: NA
v_call: TRBV2
d_call: TRBD2
cdr3_length: 13
j_call: TRBJ2-3
cdr3_aa: CASRRIAGASGYF
cdr3_nt: TGTGCCAGCAGGAGAATAGCGGGGGCCAGCGGGTATTTT

clone_size: NA
v_call: TRBV7-2
d_call: NA
cdr3_length: 15
j_call: TRBJ1-2
cdr3_aa: CASSPIPGYLYGYTF
cdr3_nt: TGTGCCAGCAGCCCAATTCCGGGTTACCTCTATGGCTACACCTTC

clone_size: NA
v_call: TRBV3-1/TRBV3-2
d_call: NA
cdr3_length: 13
j_call: TRBJ1-2
cdr3_aa: CASSQHRERGYTF
cdr3_nt: TGTGCCAGCAGCCAACACAGGGAAAGGGGCTACACCTTC

clone_size: NA
v_call: TRBV4-2
d_call: NA
cdr3_length: 15
j_call: TRBJ1-1
cdr3_aa: CASSHGGGENTEAFF
cdr3_nt: TGTGCCAGCAGCCACGGGGGGGGCGAGAACACTGAAGCTTTCTTT

clone_size: NA
v_call: TRBV19
d_call: NA
cdr3_length: 16
j_call: TRBJ1-6
cdr3_aa: CASNGRAGSYNSPLHF
cdr3_nt: TGTGCCAGTAATGGCAGGGCTGGCTCCTATAATTCACCCCTCCACTTT

clone_size: NA
v_call: TRBV20-1
d_call: NA
cdr3_length: 15
j_call: TRBJ2-1
cdr3_aa: CSASKETDNYNEQFF
cdr3_nt: TGCAGTGCTAGTAAGGAGACAGACAACTACAATGAGCAGTTCTTC

clone_size: NA
v_call: TRBV28
d_call: NA
cdr3_length: 16
j_call: TRBJ2-3
cdr3_aa: CASSPALARQFPTQYF
cdr3_nt: TGTGCCAGCAGTCCGGCTCTAGCGCGGCAGTTTCCGACGCAGTATTTT

clone_size: NA
v_call: TRBV5-1
d_call: NA
cdr3_length: 15
j_call: TRBJ2-3
cdr3_aa: CASSSRTASTDTQYF
cdr3_nt: TGCGCCAGCAGCTCTAGGACAGCGAGCACAGATACGCAGTATTTT

clone_size: once
v_call: TRBV28
d_call: NA
cdr3_length: 16
j_call: TRBJ1-5
cdr3_aa: CASRVASRGSNQPQHF
cdr3_nt: TGTGCCAGCAGAGTAGCAAGCAGGGGTAGCAATCAGCCCCAGCATTTT

clone_size: NA
v_call: TRBV27
d_call: NA
cdr3_length: 13
j_call: TRBJ1-1
cdr3_aa: CASSHREDTEAFF
cdr3_nt: TGTGCCAGCAGCCACCGAGAGGACACTGAAGCTTTCTTT

clone_size: NA
v_call: TRBV27
d_call: TRBD1
cdr3_length: 16
j_call: TRBJ2-1
cdr3_aa: CASSSLRTGIDNEQFF
cdr3_nt: TGTGCCAGCAGTTCCCTTAGGACAGGGATTGACAATGAGCAGTTCTTC

clone_size: NA
v_call: TRBV25-1
d_call: NA
cdr3_length: 16
j_call: TRBJ1-6
cdr3_aa: CASSDGGGADNSPLHF
cdr3_nt: TGTGCCAGCAGTGATGGGGGGGGCGCAGATAATTCACCCCTCCACTTT

clone_size: NA
v_call: TRBV19
d_call: NA
cdr3_length: 15
j_call: TRBJ2-3
cdr3_aa: CASSLMTGQGDTQYF
cdr3_nt: TGTGCCAGTAGTCTCATGACAGGACAAGGAGATACGCAGTATTTT

clone_size: NA
v_call: TRBV6-5
d_call: TRBD1
cdr3_length: 14
j_call: TRBJ1-1
cdr3_aa: CASSWDRVNTEAFF
cdr3_nt: TGTGCCAGCAGTTGGGACAGAGTGAACACTGAAGCTTTCTTT

clone_size: NA
v_call: TRBV7-9
d_call: NA
cdr3_length: 15
j_call: TRBJ1-1
cdr3_aa: CASSFVEGRNTEAFF
cdr3_nt: TGTGCCAGCAGTTTCGTGGAGGGGCGGAACACTGAAGCTTTCTTT

clone_size: NA
v_call: TRBV7-9
d_call: NA
cdr3_length: 16
j_call: TRBJ2-3
cdr3_aa: CASSLAPQVRTDTQYF
cdr3_nt: TGTGCCAGCAGCTTAGCCCCACAGGTTCGGACAGATACGCAGTATTTT

clone_size: few
v_call: TRBV19
d_call: NA
cdr3_length: 15
j_call: TRBJ2-2
cdr3_aa: CASSIGATLYGELFF
cdr3_nt: TGTGCCAGTAGTATTGGGGCGACCCTGTACGGGGAGCTGTTTTTT

clone_size: NA
v_call: TRBV14
d_call: NA
cdr3_length: 16
j_call: TRBJ1-1
cdr3_aa: CASSQDPPSGNTEAFF
cdr3_nt: TGTGCCAGCAGCCAAGATCCCCCCAGTGGCAACACTGAAGCTTTCTTT

clone_size: NA
v_call: TRBV11-2
d_call: NA
cdr3_length: 15
j_call: TRBJ1-1
cdr3_aa: CASSLEGTSHTEAFF
cdr3_nt: TGTGCCAGCAGCTTAGAAGGGACATCTCACACTGAAGCTTTCTTT

clone_size: NA
v_call: TRBV29-1
d_call: NA
cdr3_length: 13
j_call: TRBJ2-3
cdr3_aa: CSALERPTDTQYF
cdr3_nt: TGCAGCGCCCTGGAGCGGCCCACAGATACGCAGTATTTT

clone_size: NA
v_call: TRBV10-3
d_call: NA
cdr3_length: 12
j_call: TRBJ1-1
cdr3_aa: CAISDRSTEAFF
cdr3_nt: TGTGCCATCAGTGACCGGTCCACTGAAGCTTTCTTT

clone_size: NA
v_call: TRBV5-1
d_call: NA
cdr3_length: 14
j_call: TRBJ2-7
cdr3_aa: CASSRETTTYEQYF
cdr3_nt: TGCGCCAGCAGCCGGGAGACTACTACCTACGAGCAGTACTTC

clone_size: NA
v_call: TRBV28
d_call: NA
cdr3_length: 14
j_call: TRBJ1-2
cdr3_aa: CASSVLTGEYGYTF
cdr3_nt: TGTGCCAGCAGTGTACTTACAGGAGAGTATGGCTACACCTTC

clone_size: NA
v_call: TRBV2
d_call: NA
cdr3_length: 12
j_call: TRBJ2-2
cdr3_aa: CASTVLSGELFF
cdr3_nt: TGTGCCAGCACCGTCCTATCCGGGGAGCTGTTTTTT

clone_size: NA
v_call: TRBV19
d_call: NA
cdr3_length: 13
j_call: TRBJ1-1
cdr3_aa: CASSIGMNTEAFF
cdr3_nt: TGTGCCAGTAGTATCGGGATGAACACTGAAGCTTTCTTT

clone_size: NA
v_call: TRBV24-1
d_call: NA
cdr3_length: 15
j_call: TRBJ1-1
cdr3_aa: CATTASTFMNTEAFF
cdr3_nt: TGTGCCACCACAGCCTCGACTTTCATGAACACTGAAGCTTTCTTT

clone_size: NA
v_call: TRBV27
d_call: TRBD1
cdr3_length: 13
j_call: TRBJ1-1
cdr3_aa: CASIGTVNTEAFF
cdr3_nt: TGTGCCAGCATCGGGACAGTGAACACTGAAGCTTTCTTT

clone_size: once
v_call: TRBV29-1
d_call: NA
cdr3_length: 16
j_call: TRBJ1-5
cdr3_aa: CSVGHGSGQGNQPQHF
cdr3_nt: TGCAGCGTTGGACACGGGTCAGGCCAGGGGAATCAGCCCCAGCATTTT

clone_size: once
v_call: TRBV4-2
d_call: NA
cdr3_length: 16
j_call: TRBJ1-1
cdr3_aa: CASSQDPRFMNTEAFF
cdr3_nt: TGTGCCAGCAGCCAAGATCCCAGGTTTATGAACACTGAAGCTTTCTTT

clone_size: NA
v_call: TRBV12-3/TRBV12-4
d_call: NA
cdr3_length: 13
j_call: TRBJ1-2
cdr3_aa: CASSLRGLYGYTF
cdr3_nt: TGTGCCAGCAGTTTGAGGGGACTCTATGGCTACACCTTC

clone_size: NA
v_call: TRBV10-1
d_call: NA
cdr3_length: 15
j_call: TRBJ1-3
cdr3_aa: CASSEGTRPGNTIYF
cdr3_nt: TGCGCCAGCAGTGAAGGGACTCGGCCTGGAAACACCATATATTTT